The rows below give T cell receptor beta chains drawn from one sample of a study of blood T cells in healthy people across ages. TCRdb fed the 5' RACE reads into MiXCR, producing one record per CDR3 protein. The data show around 1,800,000 distinct CDR3 sequences, with more than 35% seen just once and more than 20% held by the top ten. The specimen was blood. The receptors come from a human donor in good health. Both conserved end residues are part of each CDR3. D genes are given only for firm matches. Rows give clone size only sometimes, using once, few, many, or a class for an expanded clone.

j_call,clone_size,v_call,d_call,cdr3_aa,cdr3_nt
TRBJ1-2,few,TRBV7-2,TRBD1,CASSMDRNTYGYTF,TGTGCCAGCAGCATGGACAGGAATACTTATGGCTACACCTTC
TRBJ1-1,NA,TRBV28,NA,CASRPAEDLPSEAFF,TGTGCCAGCAGACCGGCGGAGGACCTACCTTCTGAAGCTTTCTTT
TRBJ2-7,few,TRBV5-1,NA,CASSVQSSGTPYEQYF,TGCGCCAGCAGCGTCCAGTCGTCAGGGACGCCCTACGAGCAGTACTTC
TRBJ1-2,NA,TRBV6-5,TRBD1,CASSPGQGVNYGYTF,TGTGCCAGCAGTCCCGGACAGGGAGTTAACTATGGCTACACCTTC
TRBJ1-2,NA,TRBV29-1,NA,CSVERQGTDGYTF,TGCAGCGTTGAACGCCAGGGGACGGATGGCTACACCTTC
TRBJ2-7,NA,TRBV5-1,NA,CASGFDTSSYEQYF,TGCGCCAGCGGCTTCGACACCAGCTCCTACGAGCAGTACTTC
TRBJ1-1,few,TRBV27,TRBD1,CASGNTGGPEAFF,TGTGCCAGCGGAAACACAGGGGGCCCTGAAGCTTTCTTT
TRBJ2-1,NA,TRBV20-1,TRBD2,CSADRGVSSYNEQFF,TGCAGTGCGGACCGGGGGGTGAGCTCCTACAATGAGCAGTTCTTC
TRBJ2-3,NA,TRBV7-3,TRBD2,CASSLTGTSGGATDTQYF,TGTGCCAGCAGCTTAACGGGGACTAGCGGGGGGGCGACAGATACGCAGTATTTT
TRBJ2-7,NA,TRBV7-9,NA,CASSLGTHNYEQYF,TGTGCCAGCAGCTTAGGGACACACAACTACGAGCAGTACTTC
TRBJ2-1,NA,TRBV4-1,NA,CATSIETYNEQFF,TGCGCCACCTCCATCGAGACTTACAATGAGCAGTTCTTC
TRBJ2-2,NA,TRBV7-2,TRBD1,CASSFATGAHGELFF,TGTGCCAGCAGCTTCGCAACAGGGGCCCACGGGGAGCTGTTTTTT
TRBJ2-7,NA,TRBV29-1,NA,CSVVWGQVGESYEQYF,TGCAGCGTTGTGTGGGGGCAGGTGGGGGAATCCTACGAGCAGTACTTC
TRBJ2-7,many,TRBV12-3/TRBV12-4,NA,CASSLRRGSSYEQYF,TGTGCCAGCAGTTTAAGACGGGGGTCCTCCTACGAGCAGTACTTC
TRBJ1-2,few,TRBV20-1,NA,CSAIPLLVNYGYTF,TGCAGTGCTATCCCTCTTCTGGTCAACTATGGCTACACCTTC
TRBJ2-1,few,TRBV20-1,NA,CSAISQGSWKNEQFF,TGCAGTGCTATCTCCCAAGGGAGTTGGAAGAATGAGCAGTTCTTC
TRBJ1-4,few,TRBV5-5,NA,CASSPTPGYLTTNEKLFF,TGTGCCAGCAGCCCTACACCCGGGTATTTGACAACTAATGAAAAACTGTTTTTT
TRBJ1-6,NA,TRBV15,NA,CATSRDLPTEHYPYNSPLHF,TGTGCCACCAGCAGAGACCTTCCGACAGAGCACTACCCCTATAATTCACCCCTCCACTTT
TRBJ2-7,NA,TRBV13,NA,CAGSLRRKSYEQYF,TGTGCCGGCAGCTTAAGAAGGAAATCCTACGAGCAGTACTTC
TRBJ1-1,NA,TRBV5-1,NA,CASSLIPLVTRGSLNTEAFF,TGCGCCAGCAGCTTGATCCCTCTCGTAACGAGGGGTTCCCTTAACACTGAAGCTTTCTTT
TRBJ2-7,NA,TRBV4-2,TRBD2,CASSPSWRGVTYEQYF,TGTGCCAGCAGCCCATCCTGGCGGGGGGTAACCTACGAGCAGTACTTC
TRBJ2-3,NA,TRBV13,NA,CASSSKGVSTDTQYF,TGTGCCAGCAGCTCCAAGGGAGTTAGCACAGATACGCAGTATTTT
TRBJ2-1,few,TRBV12-3/TRBV12-4,NA,CASSFPRQGLEDEQFF,TGTGCCAGCAGTTTTCCACGTCAGGGTCTTGAGGATGAGCAGTTCTTC
TRBJ2-1,few,TRBV20-1,TRBD2,CSARWASGNYNEQFF,TGCAGTGCTAGATGGGCTAGCGGGAACTACAATGAGCAGTTCTTC
TRBJ2-7,many,TRBV12-3/TRBV12-4,TRBD2,CASSLGTSGTYEQYF,TGTGCCAGCAGCTTAGGGACTAGCGGAACCTACGAGCAGTACTTC
TRBJ2-1,NA,TRBV20-1,NA,CSAVFERGGTSYFSYNEQFF,TGCAGTGCTGTCTTTGAGAGGGGGGGGACCTCATACTTCTCCTACAATGAGCAGTTCTTC
TRBJ2-3,NA,TRBV20-1,TRBD2,CSASPSGGTRDTQYF,TGCAGTGCTAGCCCTAGCGGGGGAACCAGAGATACGCAGTATTTT
TRBJ2-5,few,TRBV28,TRBD1,CASRRDRAQETQYF,TGTGCCAGCAGACGCGACAGGGCCCAAGAGACCCAGTACTTC
TRBJ2-7,NA,TRBV6-2/TRBV6-3,TRBD1,CASSPPPGQRIYEQYF,TGTGCCAGCAGTCCCCCACCGGGACAGCGGATCTACGAGCAGTACTTC
TRBJ1-6,NA,TRBV20-1,NA,CSAWRTPNSPLHF,TGCAGTGCCTGGAGGACACCGAATTCACCCCTCCACTTT
TRBJ2-1,NA,TRBV6-4,NA,CASSDQGREQFF,TGTGCCAGCAGTGACCAGGGAAGAGAGCAGTTCTTC
TRBJ2-4,few,TRBV29-1,TRBD1,CSVGQGMNEQYF,TGCAGCGTTGGACAGGGGATGAATGAGCAGTACTTC
TRBJ1-6,NA,TRBV4-3,NA,CASSQTRWEEGDSPLHF,TGCGCCAGCAGCCAAACCCGCTGGGAGGAAGGGGATTCACCCCTCCACTTT
TRBJ2-3,few,TRBV5-5,NA,CASSFVPGRRVADTQYF,TGTGCCAGCAGCTTCGTTCCGGGTCGGCGGGTAGCTGATACGCAGTATTTT
TRBJ2-3,NA,TRBV10-3,TRBD2,CAISEATSPLRDTQYF,TGTGCCATCAGTGAGGCGACTAGCCCCCTCCGAGATACGCAGTATTTT
TRBJ2-1,NA,TRBV7-2,NA,CASSPGRLAGSLKRFF,TGTGCCAGCAGCCCGGGACGATTGGCTGGTAGTTTGAAGCGGTTCTTC
TRBJ2-7,NA,TRBV5-1,TRBD2,CASSLLASGTSYEQYF,TGCGCCAGCAGCTTGTTGGCTAGCGGTACCTCCTACGAGCAGTACTTC
TRBJ2-3,few,TRBV7-3,TRBD1,CASRLGGLTDTQYF,TGTGCCAGCAGGCTAGGGGGCTTGACAGATACGCAGTATTTT
TRBJ2-7,NA,TRBV6-2/TRBV6-3,NA,CASSQLIEQYF,TGTGCCAGCAGTCAATTAATCGAGCAGTACTTC
TRBJ2-4,few,TRBV11-2,NA,CASSLVAGTLAKNIQYF,TGTGCCAGCAGCTTAGTGGCGGGGACCCTAGCCAAAAACATTCAGTACTTC
TRBJ1-2,NA,TRBV5-6,NA,CASSFLIPYGYTF,TGTGCCAGCAGCTTCCTAATTCCGTATGGCTACACCTTC
TRBJ2-5,NA,TRBV3-1,NA,CASSQDMGSTGKTQYF,TGTGCCAGCAGCCAAGACATGGGGAGTACGGGGAAGACCCAGTACTTC
TRBJ2-3,few,TRBV6-5,TRBD2,CASSYSNPGLAADTQYF,TGTGCCAGCAGTTACTCGAACCCGGGACTAGCAGCAGATACGCAGTATTTT
TRBJ2-7,NA,TRBV7-9,TRBD2,CASSPFGSTSGSSSYEQYF,TGTGCCAGCAGCCCTTTCGGCTCGACTAGCGGGTCTAGCTCCTACGAGCAGTACTTC
TRBJ2-1,NA,TRBV5-1,TRBD2,CVSSGGGEYNEQFF,TGCGTCAGCAGCGGCGGGGGGGAATACAATGAGCAGTTCTTC
TRBJ1-4,few,TRBV15,NA,CATSISRGDEKLFF,TGTGCCACCAGCATAAGTAGGGGTGATGAAAAACTGTTTTTT
TRBJ2-3,few,TRBV12-3/TRBV12-4,TRBD2,CASRSSAGGLLDTQYF,TGTGCCAGCAGATCGTCAGCGGGGGGCCTTTTAGATACGCAGTATTTT
TRBJ2-3,few,TRBV5-1,TRBD1,CASVSTGGTDTQYF,TGCGCCAGCGTCTCGACAGGGGGCACAGATACGCAGTATTTT
TRBJ1-2,few,TRBV27,NA,CASNPGAGEPYGYTF,TGTGCCAGCAACCCCGGGGCAGGGGAGCCCTATGGCTACACCTTC
TRBJ2-7,NA,TRBV28,NA,CASRAPNLYEQYF,TGTGCCAGCAGGGCCCCTAATCTCTACGAGCAGTACTTC
TRBJ1-1,NA,TRBV10-3,TRBD1,CAIGTGTLGDTEAFF,TGTGCCATCGGGACAGGAACCCTCGGGGACACTGAAGCTTTCTTT
TRBJ2-5,NA,TRBV3-1,NA,CASSQSWILSGETQYF,TGTGCCAGCAGCCAGTCGTGGATTCTAAGTGGGGAGACCCAGTACTTC
TRBJ2-3,NA,TRBV4-3,NA,CASSHQLAATDTQYF,TGCGCCAGCAGCCACCAACTAGCAGCCACAGATACGCAGTATTTT
TRBJ2-4,few,TRBV7-8,NA,CASSLVAGILAKNIQYF,TGTGCCAGCAGCTTAGTTGCGGGGATCTTGGCCAAAAACATTCAGTACTTC
TRBJ2-3,NA,TRBV28,TRBD2,CASSFSGAGGTDTQYF,TGTGCCAGCAGTTTCTCTGGCGCGGGGGGAACAGATACGCAGTATTTT
TRBJ2-1,NA,TRBV6-2/TRBV6-3,TRBD2,CASTTISVSGGWGNEQFF,TGTGCCAGCACCACAATCTCCGTTAGCGGGGGGTGGGGAAATGAGCAGTTCTTC
TRBJ2-3,NA,TRBV20-1,NA,CSAIYEDTQYF,TGCAGTGCTATTTACGAAGATACGCAGTATTTT
TRBJ2-1,few,TRBV20-1,NA,CSAPRWAPERHNEQFF,TGCAGTGCTCCTCGGTGGGCCCCTGAGAGGCACAATGAGCAGTTCTTC
TRBJ2-1,NA,TRBV5-1,TRBD1,CASSLVGTGISYEQFF,TGCGCCAGCAGCTTGGTAGGGACAGGGATATCTTATGAGCAGTTCTTC
TRBJ2-7,NA,TRBV11-2,NA,CASSLEWTVYEQYF,TGTGCCAGCAGCTTAGAGTGGACAGTCTACGAGCAGTACTTC